The present TCR beta chain was sequenced within a study of blood T cell repertoires in COVID-19. Study background: Acute and convalescent COVID-19 samples came from the United States, Italy and Spain.

The authors' processing: Counts of nucleated cells, estimated from reference gene primer amplification, were obtained. The data were produced by immunoSEQ multiplex PCR, yet TCRdb's version contains in-frame clones alone and is incomplete. D and trimming were read from the DNA, whereas the V and J calls and clone size are those reported in that table. The sample holds about 180,000 clones, over 75% seen once. This clone was observed a single time. Germline V CDR1 and CDR2: SGHDT, YYEEEE. The length of the CDR3 is 15 residues. V lost 4 bases and J lost 5; bases outside the gene matches: 7. One Seattle source followed patients from active infection through their disease course.

The chain carries TRBV5-6 and TRBJ2-7, with 12 positions matching TRBD2. This sequence was found in a person between 65 and 80 years old with COVID-19, enrolled during active disease. Sequencing used peripheral blood. CDR3 DNA sequence: TGTGCCAGCAGCCCTAGCGGGAGGGGGGTTGACGAGCAGTACTTC. Residues: CASSPSGRGVDEQYF.